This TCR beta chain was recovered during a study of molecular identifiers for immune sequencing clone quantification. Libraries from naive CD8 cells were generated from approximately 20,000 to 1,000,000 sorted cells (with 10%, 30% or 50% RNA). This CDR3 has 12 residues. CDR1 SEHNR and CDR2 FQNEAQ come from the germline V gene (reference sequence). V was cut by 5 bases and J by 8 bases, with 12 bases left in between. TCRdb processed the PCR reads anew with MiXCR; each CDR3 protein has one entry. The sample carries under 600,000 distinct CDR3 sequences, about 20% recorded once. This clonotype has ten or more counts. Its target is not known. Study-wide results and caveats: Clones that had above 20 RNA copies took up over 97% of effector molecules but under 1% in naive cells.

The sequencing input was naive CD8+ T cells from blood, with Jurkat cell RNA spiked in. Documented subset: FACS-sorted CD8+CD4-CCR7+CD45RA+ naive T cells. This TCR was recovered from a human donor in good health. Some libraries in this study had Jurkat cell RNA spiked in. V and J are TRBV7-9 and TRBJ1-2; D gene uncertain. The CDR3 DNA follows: TGTGCCAGCAGCACCTTTGTTGCCGGCTACACCTTC. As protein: CASSTFVAGYTF.